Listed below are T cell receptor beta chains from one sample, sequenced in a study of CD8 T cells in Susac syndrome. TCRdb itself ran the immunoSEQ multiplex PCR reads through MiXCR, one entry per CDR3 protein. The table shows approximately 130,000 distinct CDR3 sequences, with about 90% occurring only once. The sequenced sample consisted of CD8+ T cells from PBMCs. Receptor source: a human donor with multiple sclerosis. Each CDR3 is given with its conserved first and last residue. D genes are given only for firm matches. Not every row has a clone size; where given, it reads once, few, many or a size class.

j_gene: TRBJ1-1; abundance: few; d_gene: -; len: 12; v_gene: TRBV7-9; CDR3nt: TGTGCCAGCAGCTTAGATTGGTCTGAAGCTTTCTTT; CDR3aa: CASSLDWSEAFF
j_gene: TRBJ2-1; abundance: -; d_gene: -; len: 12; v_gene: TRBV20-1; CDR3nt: TGCAGTGCCCGAACGGCAATAGCCGAGCAGTTCTTC; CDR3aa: CSARTAIAEQFF
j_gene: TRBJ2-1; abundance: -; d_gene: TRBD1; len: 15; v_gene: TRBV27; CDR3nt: TGTGCCAGCAGTCCCCGGGACAGGGGATTCAATGAGCAGTTCTTC; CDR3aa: CASSPRDRGFNEQFF
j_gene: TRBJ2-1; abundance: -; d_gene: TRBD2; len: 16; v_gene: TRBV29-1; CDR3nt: TGCAGCGTTTCAGGACTAGCGGGAGCCTCAATCAATGAGCAGTTCTTC; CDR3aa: CSVSGLAGASINEQFF
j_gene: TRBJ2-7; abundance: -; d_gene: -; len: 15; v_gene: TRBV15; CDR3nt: TGTGCCACCAGCAGAGATTTGGACTTCCCCTACGAGCAGTACTTC; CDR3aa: CATSRDLDFPYEQYF
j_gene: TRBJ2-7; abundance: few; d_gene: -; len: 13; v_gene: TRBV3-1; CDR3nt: TGTGCCAGCAGCCCGGGACAAGCCAGCGAGCAGTACTTC; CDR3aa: CASSPGQASEQYF
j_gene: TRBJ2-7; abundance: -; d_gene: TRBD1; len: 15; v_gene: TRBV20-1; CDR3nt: TGCAGTGCAGAAACGGGGACAGGGGTCTCCTACGAGCAGTACTTC; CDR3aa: CSAETGTGVSYEQYF
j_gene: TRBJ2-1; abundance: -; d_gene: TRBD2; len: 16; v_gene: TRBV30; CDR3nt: TGTGCCTGGAGTACTTTGACTAGCGGGTACTACAATGAGCAGTTCTTC; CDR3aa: CAWSTLTSGYYNEQFF
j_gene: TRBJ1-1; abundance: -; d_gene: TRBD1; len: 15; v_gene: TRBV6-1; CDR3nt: TGTGCCAGCAGGACCACAGGGGGCGATTACACTGAAGCTTTCTTT; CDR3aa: CASRTTGGDYTEAFF
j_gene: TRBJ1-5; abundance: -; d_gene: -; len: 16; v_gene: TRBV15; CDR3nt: TGTGCCACCAGCAGAGAGGCCGGGCAGCGCAATCAGCCCCAGCATTTT; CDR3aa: CATSREAGQRNQPQHF
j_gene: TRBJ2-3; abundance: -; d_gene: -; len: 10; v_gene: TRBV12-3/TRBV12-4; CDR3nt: TGTGCCAGCACGGGAGATACGCAGTATTTT; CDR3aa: CASTGDTQYF
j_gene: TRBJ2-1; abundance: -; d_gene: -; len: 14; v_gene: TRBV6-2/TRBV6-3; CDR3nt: TGTGCCAGCATAACCGCTCCCCACGGCGGTGAGCAGTTCTTC; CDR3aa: CASITAPHGGEQFF
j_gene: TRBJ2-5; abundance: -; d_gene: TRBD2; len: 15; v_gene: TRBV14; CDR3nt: TGTGCCAGCAGCCGTCTAGCGGGGGCACAAGAGACCCAGTACTTC; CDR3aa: CASSRLAGAQETQYF
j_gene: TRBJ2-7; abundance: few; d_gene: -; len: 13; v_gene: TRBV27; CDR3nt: TGTGCCAGCAGTTTCGGTAGCGCCTACGAGCAGTACTTC; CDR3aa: CASSFGSAYEQYF
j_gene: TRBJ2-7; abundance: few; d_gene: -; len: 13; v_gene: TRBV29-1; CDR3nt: TGCAGCGTTCATGTGGGTCCTGGTTACGAGCAGTACTTC; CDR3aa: CSVHVGPGYEQYF
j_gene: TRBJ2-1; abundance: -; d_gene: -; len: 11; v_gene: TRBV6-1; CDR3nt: TGTGCCGCCGGGCACTACAATGAGCAGTTCTTC; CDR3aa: CAAGHYNEQFF
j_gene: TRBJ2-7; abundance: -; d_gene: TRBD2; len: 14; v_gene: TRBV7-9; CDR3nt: TGTGCCAGCAGCTCAACATGGGACTACTACGAGCAGTACTTC; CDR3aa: CASSSTWDYYEQYF
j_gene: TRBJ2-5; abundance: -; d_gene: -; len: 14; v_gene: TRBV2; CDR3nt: TGTGCCAGCAGCCCGGGAGACTATCAAGAGACCCAGTACTTC; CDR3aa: CASSPGDYQETQYF
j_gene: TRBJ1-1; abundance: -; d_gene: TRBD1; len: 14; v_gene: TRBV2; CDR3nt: TGTGCCAGCAGCGGGGGGACAGGGGGCACTGAAGCTTTCTTT; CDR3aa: CASSGGTGGTEAFF
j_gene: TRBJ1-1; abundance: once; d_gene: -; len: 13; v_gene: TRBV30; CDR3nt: TGTGCCTGGAGATACGCAGAGAACACTGAAGCTTTCTTT; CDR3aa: CAWRYAENTEAFF
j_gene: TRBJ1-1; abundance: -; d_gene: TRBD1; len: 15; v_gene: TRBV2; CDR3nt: TGTGCCAGCAGTGAACTGGACAGGGAGGACACTGAAGCTTTCTTT; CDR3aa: CASSELDREDTEAFF
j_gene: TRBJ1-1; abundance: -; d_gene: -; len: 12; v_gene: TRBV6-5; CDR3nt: TGTGCCAGCAGTATATCCGGGACTGAAGCTTTCTTT; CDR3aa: CASSISGTEAFF
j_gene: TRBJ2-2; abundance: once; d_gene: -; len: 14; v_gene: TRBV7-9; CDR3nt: TGTGCCAGCGGGTCGGGGGTAGGATCCGGGGAGCTGTTTTTT; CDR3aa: CASGSGVGSGELFF
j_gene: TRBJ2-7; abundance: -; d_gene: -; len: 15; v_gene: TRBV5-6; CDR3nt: TGTGCCAGCAGCTTGTATGAGGGGCAGGGGTACGAGCAGTACTTC; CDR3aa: CASSLYEGQGYEQYF
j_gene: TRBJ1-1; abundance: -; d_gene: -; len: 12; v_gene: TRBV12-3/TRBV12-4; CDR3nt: TGTGCCAGCAGTCCGCAGACTTCCGAAGCTTTCTTT; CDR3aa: CASSPQTSEAFF
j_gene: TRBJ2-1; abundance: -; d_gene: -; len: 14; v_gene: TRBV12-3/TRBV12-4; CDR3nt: TGTGCCAGCAGGGACTGGAGTGAAGACAATGAGCAGTTCTTC; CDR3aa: CASRDWSEDNEQFF
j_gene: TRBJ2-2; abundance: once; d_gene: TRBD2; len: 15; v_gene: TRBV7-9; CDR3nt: TGTGCCAGCAGCCGACTAGCGGGGTACACCGGGGAGCTGTTTTTT; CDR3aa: CASSRLAGYTGELFF
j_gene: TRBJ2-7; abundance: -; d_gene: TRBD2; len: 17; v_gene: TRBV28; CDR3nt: TGTGCCAGCAGTTTATCGCTAGCGGGAGTGAGCTCCTACGAGCAGTACTTC; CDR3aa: CASSLSLAGVSSYEQYF
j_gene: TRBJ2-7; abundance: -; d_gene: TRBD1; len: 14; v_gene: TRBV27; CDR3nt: TGTGCCAGCAGTTTAAGGCGGACAGGGTACGAGCAGTACTTC; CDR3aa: CASSLRRTGYEQYF
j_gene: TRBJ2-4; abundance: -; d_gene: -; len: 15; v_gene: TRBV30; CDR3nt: TGTGCCTGGAGTCCTTTCCCTCAAGCCAAAAACATTCAGTACTTC; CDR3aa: CAWSPFPQAKNIQYF
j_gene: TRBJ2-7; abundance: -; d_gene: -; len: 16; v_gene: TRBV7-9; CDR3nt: TGTGCCAGCAGCTCCCACCCGCAGACAGCAACCGACGAGCAGTACTTC; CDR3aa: CASSSHPQTATDEQYF
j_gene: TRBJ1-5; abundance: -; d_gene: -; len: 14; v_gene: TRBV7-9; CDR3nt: TGTGCCAGCAGCTTAGGGTCAGGGCCTCAGCCCCAGCATTTT; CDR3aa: CASSLGSGPQPQHF
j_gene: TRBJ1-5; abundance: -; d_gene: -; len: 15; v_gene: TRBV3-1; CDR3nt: TGTGCCAGCAGCCAAGTAGGTTTTACTCGACAGCCCCAGCATTTT; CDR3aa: CASSQVGFTRQPQHF
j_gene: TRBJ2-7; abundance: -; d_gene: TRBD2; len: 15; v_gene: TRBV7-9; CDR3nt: TGTGCCAGCAGCTTATCTGAAAGCGGGAGTAACGAGCAGTACTTC; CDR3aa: CASSLSESGSNEQYF
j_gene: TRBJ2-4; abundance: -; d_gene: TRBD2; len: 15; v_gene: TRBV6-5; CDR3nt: TGTGCCAGCAGTTACTCGACTAGCGGGAGGAGCCTTCAGTACTTC; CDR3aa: CASSYSTSGRSLQYF
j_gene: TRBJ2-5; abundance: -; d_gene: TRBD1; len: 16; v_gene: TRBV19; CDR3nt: TGTGCCAGTAGTTCCTACTCCGGACAGGGGCAAGAGACCCAGTACTTC; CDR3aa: CASSSYSGQGQETQYF
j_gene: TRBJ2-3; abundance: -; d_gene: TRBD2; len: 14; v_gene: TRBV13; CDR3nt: TGTGCCAGCAGCGGGGACTATCGCACAGATACGCAGTATTTT; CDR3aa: CASSGDYRTDTQYF
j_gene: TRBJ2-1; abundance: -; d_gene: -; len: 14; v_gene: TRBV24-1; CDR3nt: TGTGCCACCAGTGATCCCCAACAGGGAGATGAGCAGTTCTTC; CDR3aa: CATSDPQQGDEQFF
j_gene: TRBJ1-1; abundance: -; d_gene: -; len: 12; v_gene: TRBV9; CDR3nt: TGTGCCAGCAGCGTTGAGGGGCGTGAAGCTTTCTTT; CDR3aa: CASSVEGREAFF
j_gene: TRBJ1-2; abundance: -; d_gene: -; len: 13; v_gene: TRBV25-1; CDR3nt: TGTGCCAGCAGTGAATCGATGTACTATGGCTACACCTTC; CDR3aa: CASSESMYYGYTF
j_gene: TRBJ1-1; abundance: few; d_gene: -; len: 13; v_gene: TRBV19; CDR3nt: TGTGCCAGTAGTTGGGGGAGCGACACTGAAGCTTTCTTT; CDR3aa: CASSWGSDTEAFF
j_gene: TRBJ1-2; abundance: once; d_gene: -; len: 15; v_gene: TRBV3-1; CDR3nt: TGTGCCAGCAGCCACAGGGAGACTCCTGCTTATGGCTACACCTTC; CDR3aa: CASSHRETPAYGYTF